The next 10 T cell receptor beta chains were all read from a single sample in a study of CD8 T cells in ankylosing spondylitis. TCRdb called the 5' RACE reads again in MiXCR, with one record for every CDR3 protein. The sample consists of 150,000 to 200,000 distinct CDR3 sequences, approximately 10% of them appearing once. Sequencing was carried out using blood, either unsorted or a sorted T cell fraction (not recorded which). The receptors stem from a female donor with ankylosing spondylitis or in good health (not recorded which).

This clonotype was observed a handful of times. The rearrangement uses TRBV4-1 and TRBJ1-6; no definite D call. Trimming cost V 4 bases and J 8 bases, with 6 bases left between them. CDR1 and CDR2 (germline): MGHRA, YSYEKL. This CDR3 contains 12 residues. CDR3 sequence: CASSPSDSPLHF. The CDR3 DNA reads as TGCGCCAGCAGCCCGTCCGATTCACCCCTCCACTTT.

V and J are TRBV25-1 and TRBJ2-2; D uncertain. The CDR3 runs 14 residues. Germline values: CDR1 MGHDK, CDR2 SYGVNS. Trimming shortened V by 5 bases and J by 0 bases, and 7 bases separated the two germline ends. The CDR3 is CASSRTTNTGELFF. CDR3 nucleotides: TGTGCCAGCAGTAGAACTACGAACACCGGGGAGCTGTTTTTT.

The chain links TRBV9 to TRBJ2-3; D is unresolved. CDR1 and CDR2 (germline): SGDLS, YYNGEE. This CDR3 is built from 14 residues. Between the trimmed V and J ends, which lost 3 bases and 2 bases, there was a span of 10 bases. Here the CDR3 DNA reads TGTGCCAGCAGCGATAGGCATAACACAGATACGCAGTATTTT. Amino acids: CASSDRHNTDTQYF. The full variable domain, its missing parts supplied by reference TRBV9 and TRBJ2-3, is DSGVTQTPKHLITATGQRVTLRCSPRSGDLSVYWYQQSLDQGLQFLIQYYNGEERAKGNILERFSAQQFPDLHSELNLSSLELGDSALYFCASSDRHNTDTQYFGPGTRLTVL.

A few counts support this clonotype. CDR3 sequence: CASSPWGKSYNSPLHF. Written as DNA, the CDR3 is TGTGCCAGCAGTCCCTGGGGAAAATCCTATAATTCACCCCTCCACTTT. This chain joins TRBV6-1 and TRBJ1-6; D not certain. V lost 5 bases, J lost 1 base, and 12 bases lay in between. Per the germline V gene, CDR1 is MNHNS and CDR2 is SASEGT. This CDR3 is built from 16 residues.

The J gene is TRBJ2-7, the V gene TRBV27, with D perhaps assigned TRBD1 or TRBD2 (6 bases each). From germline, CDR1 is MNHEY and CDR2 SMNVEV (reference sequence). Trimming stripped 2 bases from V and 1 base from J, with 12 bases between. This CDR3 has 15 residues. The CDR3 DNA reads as TGTGCCAGCAGTTTACGGGGGCAAAGGTCCTACGAGCAGTACTTC. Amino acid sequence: CASSLRGQRSYEQYF.

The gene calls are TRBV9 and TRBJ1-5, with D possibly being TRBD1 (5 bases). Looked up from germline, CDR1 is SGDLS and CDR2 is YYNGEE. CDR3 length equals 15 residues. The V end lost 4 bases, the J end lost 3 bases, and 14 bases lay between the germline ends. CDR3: CASSLTGAFNQPQHF. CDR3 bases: TGTGCCAGCAGCCTGACCGGGGCCTTCAATCAGCCCCAGCATTTT.

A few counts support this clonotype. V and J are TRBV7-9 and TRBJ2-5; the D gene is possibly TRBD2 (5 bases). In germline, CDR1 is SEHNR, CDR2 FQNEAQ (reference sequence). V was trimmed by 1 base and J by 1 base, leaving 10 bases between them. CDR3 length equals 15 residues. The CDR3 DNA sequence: TGTGCCAGCAGCTTAGATGTACGGGGCCAAGAGACCCAGTACTTC. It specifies CASSLDVRGQETQYF. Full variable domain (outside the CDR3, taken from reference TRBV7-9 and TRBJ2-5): DTGVSQNPRHKITKRGQNVTFRCDPISEHNRLYWYRQTLGQGPEFLTYFQNEAQLEKSRLLSDRFSAERPKGSFSTLEIQRTEQGDSAMYLCASSLDVRGQETQYFGPGTRLLVL.

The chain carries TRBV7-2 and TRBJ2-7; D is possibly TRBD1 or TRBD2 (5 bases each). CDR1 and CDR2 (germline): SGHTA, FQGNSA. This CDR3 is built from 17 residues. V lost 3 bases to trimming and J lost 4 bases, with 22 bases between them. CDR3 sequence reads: CASSFGGQLFGLYEQYF. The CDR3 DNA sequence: TGTGCCAGCAGCTTTGGGGGTCAGTTGTTTGGCTTGTACGAGCAGTACTTC.

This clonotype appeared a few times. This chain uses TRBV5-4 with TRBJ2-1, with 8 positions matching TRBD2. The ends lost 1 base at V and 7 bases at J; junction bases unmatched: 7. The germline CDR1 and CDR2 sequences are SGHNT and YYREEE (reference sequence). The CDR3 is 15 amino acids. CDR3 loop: CASSLKRERENEQFF. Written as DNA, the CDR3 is TGTGCCAGCAGCTTGAAGCGGGAGAGAGAGAATGAGCAGTTCTTC.

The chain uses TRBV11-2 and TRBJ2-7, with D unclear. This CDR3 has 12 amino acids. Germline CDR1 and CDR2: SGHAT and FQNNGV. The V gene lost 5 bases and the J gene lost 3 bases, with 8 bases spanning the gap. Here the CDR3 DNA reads TGTGCCAGCAGCCAAGAGAACTACGAGCAGTACTTC. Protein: CASSQENYEQYF.